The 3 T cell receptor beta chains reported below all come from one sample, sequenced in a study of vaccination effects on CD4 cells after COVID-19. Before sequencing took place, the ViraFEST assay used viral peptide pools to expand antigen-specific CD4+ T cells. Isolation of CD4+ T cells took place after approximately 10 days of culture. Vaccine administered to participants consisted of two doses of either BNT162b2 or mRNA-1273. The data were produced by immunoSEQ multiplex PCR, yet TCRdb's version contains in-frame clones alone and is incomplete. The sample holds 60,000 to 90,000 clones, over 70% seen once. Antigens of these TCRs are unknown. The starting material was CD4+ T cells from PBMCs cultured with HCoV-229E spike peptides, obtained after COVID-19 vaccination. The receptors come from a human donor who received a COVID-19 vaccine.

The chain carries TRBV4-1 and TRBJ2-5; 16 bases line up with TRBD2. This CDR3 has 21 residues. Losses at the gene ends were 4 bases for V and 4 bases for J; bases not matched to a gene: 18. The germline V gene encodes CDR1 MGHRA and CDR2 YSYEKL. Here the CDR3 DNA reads TGCGCCAGCAGCCGCTACTCCGGGACTAGCGGGGGGGCCGTAGCTCGAGAGACCCAGTACTTC. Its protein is CASSRYSGTSGGAVARETQYF.

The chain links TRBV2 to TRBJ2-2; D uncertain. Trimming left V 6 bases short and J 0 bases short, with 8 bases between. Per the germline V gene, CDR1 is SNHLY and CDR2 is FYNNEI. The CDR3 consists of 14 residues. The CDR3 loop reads CASSRQSNTGELFF. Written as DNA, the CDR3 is TGTGCCAGCAGCCGCCAATCGAACACCGGGGAGCTGTTTTTT.

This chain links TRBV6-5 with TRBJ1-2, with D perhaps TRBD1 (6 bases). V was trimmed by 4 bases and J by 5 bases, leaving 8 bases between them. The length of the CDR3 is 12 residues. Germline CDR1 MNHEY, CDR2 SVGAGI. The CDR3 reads CASSSTGYGYTF. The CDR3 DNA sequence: TGTGCCAGCAGTTCCACAGGGTATGGCTACACCTTC.